These 15 T cell receptor beta chains share one sample of origin, sequenced in a study of cytomegalovirus exposure and HLA in healthy donors. PCR was performed using 60 Vbeta and 13 Jbeta primers. Data came from immunoSEQ multiplex PCR; TCRdb stores just in-frame clones and leaves some out. The data hold 150,000 to 200,000 clones, with approximately 85% observed a single time. What was sequenced was PBMCs. The source of these receptors is a girl aged 5-17 years in good health and CMV-seropositive.

V and J are TRBV5-1 and TRBJ2-6; D possibly corresponds to TRBD1 (6 bases). The V end was cut by 1 base, the J end by 1 base, with 12 bases between. The CDR3 has 17 residues. Germline V gene sequence: CDR1 SGHRS, CDR2 YFSETQ. CDR3 sequence (DNA): TGCGCCAGCAGCTTGAACCTGGGGGCGTCTGGGGCCAACGTCCTGACTTTC. This sequence encodes CASSLNLGASGANVLTF.

The chain is built from TRBV6-5 and TRBJ1-5; 9 bases match TRBD1. Germline values: CDR1 MNHEY, CDR2 SVGAGI. V lost 0 bases, J lost 5 bases, and 2 bases stayed unmatched. The CDR3 is made up of 15 amino acids. CDR3: CASSYSGTGHQPQHF. CDR3 in DNA: TGTGCCAGCAGTTACTCGGGGACAGGGCATCAGCCCCAGCATTTT.

The chain is built from TRBV28 and TRBJ1-1, with 7 positions matching TRBD1. V gave up 2 bases and J gave up 0 bases; unmatched junction bases: 9. Germline V gene data show CDR1 as MDHEN and CDR2 as SYDVKM. CDR3 length equals 17 residues. The chain's CDR3 is CASSLGLRTGMNTEAFF. The DNA of the CDR3 is TGTGCCAGCAGTTTAGGACTACGGACAGGAATGAACACTGAAGCTTTCTTT.

This clone was observed once. The V call is TRBV9, the J call TRBJ2-3; the match to TRBD1 covers 8 bases. Germline V gene data show CDR1 as SGDLS and CDR2 as YYNGEE. The CDR3 contains 16 residues. The trim removed 0 bases at V and 2 bases at J, leaving 5 bases unmatched. The CDR3 DNA sequence: TGTGCCAGCAGCGTAGGGGCAGGGGGCTCCACAGATACGCAGTATTTT. As protein: CASSVGAGGSTDTQYF.

This clone turned up a few times. This rearrangement joins TRBV9 to TRBJ2-5, with D possibly TRBD2 on 6 matching bases. Trimming took 3 bases from V and 2 from J, leaving 11 bases between them. Germline V gives CDR1 SGDLS, CDR2 YYNGEE. There are 14 residues in the CDR3. In DNA form, the CDR3 reads TGTGCCAGCAGCGCGGGAGCGGGTCAAGAGACCCAGTACTTC. It codes for CASSAGAGQETQYF.

The rearrangement joins TRBV7-8 to TRBJ1-5; TRBD1 agrees at 7 bases. With V trimmed by 4 bases and J by 4 bases, 13 bases remained unmatched. The CDR3 is 17 residues long. The V gene's germline CDR1 is SGHVS and CDR2 FQNEAQ. CDR3 sequence reads: CASSSRWGGQENQPQHF. Here the CDR3 DNA reads TGTGCCAGCAGCTCCCGATGGGGTGGACAGGAGAATCAGCCCCAGCATTTT.

The chain joins TRBV7-9 to TRBJ1-2; the D gene is possibly TRBD1 (6 bases). Germline CDR1 reads SEHNR; CDR2 reads FQNEAQ (reference sequence). The CDR3 totals 14 residues. V dropped 4 bases and J dropped 9 bases, with 18 bases sitting between them. CDR3 DNA sequence: TGTGCCAGCAGCTGGGGTACAGGGCAGTCAAGCTACACCTTC. This gives the protein CASSWGTGQSSYTF.

The rearrangement links TRBV19 to TRBJ1-5, with no clear D. The CDR3 contains 14 residues. Germline V gene lookup returns CDR1 LNHDA and CDR2 SQIVND (reference sequence). With 3 bases removed from V and 4 bases from J, the gap between germline ends came to 10 bases. This CDR3 reads CASSIEGYNQPQHF. The CDR3 bases are TGTGCCAGTAGTATTGAGGGTTATAATCAGCCCCAGCATTTT.

This chain joins TRBV9 and TRBJ2-7, with 7 bases that match TRBD1. The CDR3 runs to 15 residues. Germline lookup yields CDR1 SGDLS and CDR2 YYNGEE. With V trimmed by 1 base and J by 2 bases, 6 bases remained unmatched. The CDR3 nucleotides read TGTGCCAGCAGCGTATCTGGGCAGGGGGCCTACGAGCAGTACTTC. Translated, it gives CASSVSGQGAYEQYF.

The chain uses TRBV7-3 and TRBJ1-2, with D perhaps TRBD1 (6 bases). The CDR3 spans 15 residues. V was trimmed by 1 base and J by 7 bases, leaving 16 bases between them. In germline, CDR1 is SGHTA, CDR2 FQGTGA. The CDR3 DNA sequence: TGTGCCAGCAGCTTAAACGGGGGGGCGAGGGTTGGCTACACCTTC. Protein product: CASSLNGGARVGYTF.

The rearrangement links TRBV10-2 to TRBJ1-1; TRBD1 matches 7 bases. The V gene's germline CDR1 is WSHSY and CDR2 SAAADI. This CDR3 is 14 amino acids long. V shed 7 bases, J shed 1 base, and the junction held 6 bases outside the gene matches. CDR3 in DNA: TGCGCCAGCATCCCCCGGACAGGGAACACTGAAGCTTTCTTT. Its protein is CASIPRTGNTEAFF.

DNA of the CDR3: TGTGCCAGCAGCGTGGGACAGGGATGTTCACCCCTCCACTTT. It codes for CASSVGQGCSPLHF. The chain combines TRBV9 with TRBJ1-6, with TRBD1 identical over 9 bases. This CDR3 spans 14 amino acids. V lost 2 bases to trimming and J lost 9 bases; unmatched junction nucleotides: 3. Looked up from germline, CDR1 is SGDLS and CDR2 is YYNGEE.

The V and J genes are TRBV2 and TRBJ2-5; 8 bases fit TRBD2. The CDR3 is made up of 16 amino acids. V shed 7 bases and J 5 bases; nucleotides not matched to a gene: 15. Germline V gene data show CDR1 as SNHLY and CDR2 as FYNNEI. CDR3: CASTRTSGGAWETQYF. CDR3 DNA sequence: TGTGCCAGCACTCGAACCTCCGGGGGGGCGTGGGAGACCCAGTACTTC.

This chain joins TRBV19 and TRBJ1-2; D gene unclear. V lost 9 bases and J 1 base, leaving 6 bases between the germline ends. The germline V gene has CDR1 LNHDA and CDR2 SQIVND (reference sequence). CDR3 length: 11 amino acids. CDR3 coding DNA: TGTGCCAGCGCGGGTAACTATGGCTACACCTTC. Translated, it gives CASAGNYGYTF.

The rearrangement uses TRBV6-5 and TRBJ2-2, with TRBD1 identical over 7 bases. The CDR3 is 13 residues long. Looked up from germline, CDR1 is MNHEY and CDR2 is SVGAGI. Trimming at V came to 0 bases and at J to 14 bases, leaving 6 bases not matched to a gene. The CDR3 here is CASSYSQGLILFF. The DNA of the CDR3 is TGTGCCAGCAGTTACTCACAGGGGCTAATCCTGTTTTTT.